This entry lists 13 T cell receptor beta chains sequenced from one sample in a study of T-cell reconstitution after alpha-beta-depleted transplantation in children listed by TCRdb under 2016. Receptors were amplified or captured by PCR. TCRdb records Illumina HiSeq 2500 as the sequencer. TCR libraries were prepared with molecular barcoding, using unique molecular identifiers to normalize TCRbeta repertoire quantification. TCRdb itself trimmed the public reads at Q25 with fastp, ran MiXCR and retained productive beta chains. Rows are combined by CDR3 protein, so each entry shows the most common genes and DNA. Counted in this sample were around 410,000 distinct CDR3 sequences; roughly 10% of them appeared once. The biggest ten clones account for about 5% of the sample. The sample consisted of PBMCs from the stem cell graft donor, taken from the stem cell graft. The receptors were gathered from a human donor who donated a stem cell graft to a child with acute myeloid leukemia.

The chain uses TRBV5-1 and TRBJ2-6; TRBD1 matches at 9 bases. The CDR3 has 15 residues. V was clipped by 4 bases and J by 7 bases; unmatched bases: 6. CDR1 is SGHRS and CDR2 is YFSETQ in the germline V gene. The DNA of the CDR3 is TGCGCCAGCAGCCCGGGGACAGGGAAAGCCAACGTCCTGACTTTC. Its translation is CASSPGTGKANVLTF.

This clonotype occurred many times. The genes are TRBV12-3 or TRBV12-4 and TRBJ2-7; no clear D. CDR3 size: 11 residues. Trimming left V 5 bases short and J 4 bases short, with 6 bases between. DNA for the CDR3: TGTGCCAGCAGTGCAGGATACGAGCAGTACGTC. Amino acids: CASSAGYEQYV.

This clonotype has a count of ten or more. V gene TRBV6-5 combines with J gene TRBJ2-3; 8 bases match TRBD2. V lost 0 bases and J lost 2; bases outside the gene matches: 4. Germline CDR1 reads MNHEY; CDR2 reads SVGAGI. The CDR3 totals 16 residues. CDR3 DNA: TGTGCCAGCAGTTACTCGGGCGGGGGGCCCACAGATACGCAGTATTTT. As protein: CASSYSGGGPTDTQYF.

This clonotype was recorded many times. The rearrangement links TRBV25-1 to TRBJ2-7; D is tentatively TRBD1 or TRBD2 (5 bases each). CDR1 and CDR2 from the germline V gene are MGHDK and SYGVNS. The CDR3 is 14 amino acids. Trimming pared 2 bases from V and 4 bases from J, leaving 12 bases between. For the CDR3, the DNA is TGTGCCAGCAGTGAAGTAGGGACCAAATACGAGCAGTACTTC. It translates to CASSEVGTKYEQYF.

This chain connects TRBV10-2 to TRBJ2-5; TRBD2 aligns across 11 bases. The germline V gene encodes CDR1 WSHSY and CDR2 SAAADI. This CDR3 is built from 15 residues. With V trimmed by 10 bases and J by 4 bases, 11 bases remained unmatched. CDR3 sequence reads: CATDPSGGILETQYF. CDR3 in DNA: TGCGCCACCGATCCTAGCGGGGGGATTTTAGAGACCCAGTACTTC.

This clonotype was detected only a few times. The CDR3 nucleotides are TGCAGCGTTGAAGATCAGGCAGATACGCAGTATTTT. Translating it yields CSVEDQADTQYF. The chain combines TRBV29-1 with TRBJ2-3; D remains ambiguous. This CDR3 is built from 12 residues. Germline V CDR1 and CDR2: SQVTM, ANQGSEA. The V end lost 0 bases, the J end lost 4 bases, and 5 bases lay between the germline ends.

This clonotype came up a few times. The CDR3 bases are TGTGCCAGCAGCCCCACCGGGACAGTTCCGTCTGAAGCTTTCTTT. Protein: CASSPTGTVPSEAFF. This chain connects TRBV7-9 to TRBJ1-1; 7 bases match TRBD1. Germline V lookup: CDR1 SEHNR, CDR2 FQNEAQ (reference sequence). The CDR3 spans 15 residues. V lost 5 bases to trimming and J lost 6 bases; unmatched junction nucleotides: 12. The full variable domain, its missing parts supplied by reference TRBV7-9 and TRBJ1-1, is DTGVSQNPRHKITKRGQNVTFRCDPISEHNRLYWYRQTLGQGPEFLTYFQNEAQLEKSRLLSDRFSAERPKGSFSTLEIQRTEQGDSAMYLCASSPTGTVPSEAFFGQGTRLTVV.

The chain joins TRBV12-3 or TRBV12-4 to TRBJ2-5, with D possibly TRBD2 on 6 matching bases. Deletions cut 6 bases from V and 5 bases from J, with 19 bases between. The length of the CDR3 is 15 residues. The CDR3, as DNA: TGTGCCAGCAGCCCCGATGGAGGGCAGGTGGAGACCCAGTACTTC. Translation gives CASSPDGGQVETQYF.

This clonotype was seen more than once but under ten times. This sequence joins TRBV29-1 and TRBJ2-5; D possibly uses TRBD1 or TRBD2 (5 bases each). This CDR3 region has 11 residues. V was pared by 8 bases and J by 7 bases, with 14 bases between. CDR1 is SQVTM and CDR2 is ANQGSEA in the germline V gene. The CDR3 nucleotides are TGCAGCACCAGGGACCCAGGGACCCAGTACTTC. It specifies CSTRDPGTQYF. The full variable domain, rest sourced from reference TRBV29-1 and TRBJ2-5, is SAVISQKPSRDICQRGTSLTIQCQVDSQVTMMFWYRQQPGQSLTLIATANQGSEATYESGFVIDKFPISRPNLTFSTLTVSNMSPEDSSIYLCSTRDPGTQYFGPGTRLLVL.

This clonotype has just a few counts. The chain has TRBV4-3 and TRBJ2-2; TRBD1 is a possible D gene (6 bases). Germline V gives CDR1 LGHNA, CDR2 YSLEER. The CDR3 sequence is 14 residues long. The germline V and J ends were trimmed by 5 bases and 3 bases, with 10 bases remaining between them. The CDR3 here is CASSFSGDTGELFF. The CDR3 nucleotides read TGCGCCAGCAGCTTTTCAGGGGACACCGGGGAGCTGTTTTTT.

The rearrangement links TRBV2 to TRBJ1-2; D remains unclear. The germline V gene has CDR1 SNHLY and CDR2 FYNNEI. The CDR3 spans 12 residues. The V end was cut by 1 base, the J end by 5 bases, with 5 bases between. The CDR3 spells CASSEGPYGYTF. DNA of the CDR3: TGTGCCAGCAGTGAAGGGCCTTATGGCTACACCTTC. Drawing the rest from reference TRBV2 and TRBJ1-2, the complete variable domain is EPEVTQTPSHQVTQMGQEVILRCVPISNHLYFYWYRQILGQKVEFLVSFYNNEISEKSEIFDDQFSVERPDGSNFTLKIRSTKLEDSAMYFCASSEGPYGYTFGSGTRLTVV.

This clonotype came up many times. The chain has TRBV20-1 and TRBJ2-3; no reliable D call. The CDR3 loop spans 14 amino acids. CDR1 is DFQATT, CDR2 SNEGSKA, per germline (reference sequence). With 0 bases removed from V and 2 bases from J, the gap between germline ends came to 9 bases. The CDR3 loop is CSARDARFTDTQYF. CDR3 in DNA: TGCAGTGCTAGAGATGCCAGGTTCACAGATACGCAGTATTTT.

This clonotype was observed a handful of times. The rearrangement links TRBV9 to TRBJ2-3, with unresolved D. Germline values: CDR1 SGDLS, CDR2 YYNGEE. This CDR3 is built from 14 residues. V lost 1 base to trimming and J lost 6 bases, with 12 bases between them. In DNA form, the CDR3 reads TGTGCCAGCAGCGTATCAGGAGAGTTTGATACGCAGTATTTT. Residues: CASSVSGEFDTQYF.